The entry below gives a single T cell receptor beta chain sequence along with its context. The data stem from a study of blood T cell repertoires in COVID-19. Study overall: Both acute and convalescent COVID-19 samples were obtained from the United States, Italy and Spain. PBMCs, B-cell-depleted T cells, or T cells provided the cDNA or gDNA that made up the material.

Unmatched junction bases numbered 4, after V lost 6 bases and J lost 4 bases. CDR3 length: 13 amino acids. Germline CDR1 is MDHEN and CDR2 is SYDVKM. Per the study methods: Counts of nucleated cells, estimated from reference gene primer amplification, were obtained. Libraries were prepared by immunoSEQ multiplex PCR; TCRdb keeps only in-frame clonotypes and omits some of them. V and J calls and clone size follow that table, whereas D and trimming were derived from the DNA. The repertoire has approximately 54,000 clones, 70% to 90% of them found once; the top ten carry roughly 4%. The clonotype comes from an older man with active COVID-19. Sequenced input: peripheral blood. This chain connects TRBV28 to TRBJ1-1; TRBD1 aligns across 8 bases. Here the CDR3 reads CASRPGQGTEAFF. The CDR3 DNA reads TGTGCCAGCAGGCCCGGACAGGGCACTGAAGCTTTCTTT.